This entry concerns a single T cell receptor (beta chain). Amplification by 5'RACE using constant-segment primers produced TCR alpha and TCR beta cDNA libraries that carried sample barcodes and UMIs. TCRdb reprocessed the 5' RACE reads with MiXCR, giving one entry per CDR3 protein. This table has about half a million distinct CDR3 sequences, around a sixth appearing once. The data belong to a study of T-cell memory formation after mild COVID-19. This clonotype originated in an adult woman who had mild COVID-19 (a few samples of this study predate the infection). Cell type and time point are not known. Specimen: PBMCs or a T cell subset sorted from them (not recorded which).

The CDR3 DNA reads TGTGCCAGCAGTTACAGGACTAATGAAAAACTGTTTTTT. This encodes CASSYRTNEKLFF. J is TRBJ1-4 and V is TRBV6-2 or TRBV6-3; no firm D call. CDR3 length equals 13 residues. The germline V gene encodes CDR1 MNHEY and CDR2 SVGEGT. With 2 bases removed from V and 2 bases from J, the gap between germline ends came to 3 bases.